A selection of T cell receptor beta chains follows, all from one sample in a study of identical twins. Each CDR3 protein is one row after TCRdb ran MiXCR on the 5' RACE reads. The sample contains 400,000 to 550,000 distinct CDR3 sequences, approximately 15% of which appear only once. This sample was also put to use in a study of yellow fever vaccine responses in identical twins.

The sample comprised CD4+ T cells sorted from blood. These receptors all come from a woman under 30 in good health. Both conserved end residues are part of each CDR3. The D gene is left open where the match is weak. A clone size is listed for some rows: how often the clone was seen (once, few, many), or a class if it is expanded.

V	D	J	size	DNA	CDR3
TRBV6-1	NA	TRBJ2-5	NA	TGTGCCAGCACACTGGCCCCGGCCAAACAAGAGACCCAGTACTTC	CASTLAPAKQETQYF
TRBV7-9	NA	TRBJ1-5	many	TGTGCCAGCAGCCGAGACCTGACAGGGCCCCAGCATTTT	CASSRDLTGPQHF
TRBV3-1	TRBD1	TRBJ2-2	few	TGTGCCAGCAGCCGCCGACAGGGGGTGTACACCGGGGAGCTGTTTTTT	CASSRRQGVYTGELFF
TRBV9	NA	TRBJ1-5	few	TGTGCCAGCAGCGTAGATGCAGGAAGCAATCAGCCCCAGCATTTT	CASSVDAGSNQPQHF
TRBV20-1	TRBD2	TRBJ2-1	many	TGCAGTGCTAGGACTAGCGGGAGCTACAATGAGCAGTTCTTC	CSARTSGSYNEQFF
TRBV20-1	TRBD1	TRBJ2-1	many	TGCAGTGCTTCTACCGGGACAGGGGTAACTGAGCAGTTCTTC	CSASTGTGVTEQFF
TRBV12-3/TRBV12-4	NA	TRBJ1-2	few	TGTGCCAGCAAAACCGGGGGGGTTACCGGCTACACCTTC	CASKTGGVTGYTF
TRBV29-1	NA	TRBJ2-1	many	TGCACCGTGGCCCGCTCCTACAATGAGCAGTTCTTC	CTVARSYNEQFF
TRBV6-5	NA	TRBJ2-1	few	TGTGCCAGCAGTTACCGGGACAATGAGCAGTTCTTC	CASSYRDNEQFF
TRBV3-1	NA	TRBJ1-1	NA	TGTGCCAGCAGCCAAGGCAGGGTAAGGTTGAACACTGAAGCTTTCTTT	CASSQGRVRLNTEAFF
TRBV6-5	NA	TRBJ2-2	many	TGTGCCAGCAGTTTGGGACCCAAGAACACCGGGGAGCTGTTTTTT	CASSLGPKNTGELFF
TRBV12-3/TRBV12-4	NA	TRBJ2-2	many	TGTGCCAGCAGCCCGGACCTTGAAAGGGAGCTGTTTTTT	CASSPDLERELFF
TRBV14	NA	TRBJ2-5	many	TGTGCCAGCAGCCAAGTGAACCTCCCCCGGGAGACCCAGTACTTC	CASSQVNLPRETQYF
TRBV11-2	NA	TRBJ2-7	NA	TGTGCCAGCAGCCCCAGACAGATCTACGAGCAGTACTTC	CASSPRQIYEQYF
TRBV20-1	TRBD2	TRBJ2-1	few	TGCAGTGCTAGTACGGGGGGGGCCCCCAATGAGCAGTTCTTC	CSASTGGAPNEQFF
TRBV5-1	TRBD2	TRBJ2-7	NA	TGCGCCAGCAGCACGGGGCTGGAGGGACTAGCGGGAGGGTACGAGCAGTACTTC	CASSTGLEGLAGGYEQYF
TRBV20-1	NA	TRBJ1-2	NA	TGCAGTGCTAGAGATTCTCAGGGCCGAAGGGAAAACTATGGCTACACCTTC	CSARDSQGRRENYGYTF
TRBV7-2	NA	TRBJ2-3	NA	TGTGCCAGCAGCTCTAACCTGGCAAGGGGCACAGATACGCAGTATTTT	CASSSNLARGTDTQYF
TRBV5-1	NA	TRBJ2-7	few	TGCGCCAGCAGCTTGGTAGGGGACGACGAGCAGTACTTC	CASSLVGDDEQYF
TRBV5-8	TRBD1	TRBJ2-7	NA	TGTGCCAGCAGCTCCCGGGGGACAGGTTACTACGAGCAGTACTTC	CASSSRGTGYYEQYF
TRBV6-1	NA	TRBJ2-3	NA	TGTGCCAGCAGCCTCCGATGGCAGGGTGTAGATACGCAGTATTTT	CASSLRWQGVDTQYF
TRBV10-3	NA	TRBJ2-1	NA	TGTGCCATCAGCCGAGGGGCCGGGACGGACAATGAGCAGTTCTTC	CAISRGAGTDNEQFF
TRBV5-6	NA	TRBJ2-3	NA	TGTGCCAGCAGCTCACCCACCCGGGCTGAAGATACGCAGTATTTT	CASSSPTRAEDTQYF
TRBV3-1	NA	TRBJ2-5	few	TGTGCCAGCAGCCCGATAACTGACCGTGGAGAGACCCAGTACTTC	CASSPITDRGETQYF
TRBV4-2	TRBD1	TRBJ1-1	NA	TGTGCCAGCAGCCAAGTGGACAGGGTGACCACTGAAGCTTTCTTT	CASSQVDRVTTEAFF
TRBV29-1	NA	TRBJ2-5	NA	TGCAGCGTTGAAGACGGAGCTCGGCAAGAGACCCAGTACTTC	CSVEDGARQETQYF
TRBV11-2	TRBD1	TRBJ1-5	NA	TGTGCCAGCAGCTCCCTTACAGGGGTGGCTCAGCCCCAGCATTTT	CASSSLTGVAQPQHF
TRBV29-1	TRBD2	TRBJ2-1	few	TGCAGCGTCGCCCGGGATTTAGCGGGGGAATCCTTC	CSVARDLAGESF
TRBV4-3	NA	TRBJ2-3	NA	TGCGCCAGCAGCCAAGCCAGCGGGTCTAGCAATACGCAGTATTTT	CASSQASGSSNTQYF
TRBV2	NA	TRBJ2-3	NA	TGTGCCAGCAGCTCCATACAGGGTCCACAGTCGACGCAGTATTTT	CASSSIQGPQSTQYF
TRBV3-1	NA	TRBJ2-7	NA	TGTGCCAGCAGCCAAGATAGCCCCAGACAGGAGCAGTACTTC	CASSQDSPRQEQYF
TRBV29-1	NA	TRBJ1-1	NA	TGCAGCGTTGAACGCAGACCCATGAACACTGAAGCTTTCTTT	CSVERRPMNTEAFF
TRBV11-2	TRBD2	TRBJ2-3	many	TGTGCCAGCAGCAACCGACTAGCGGGTACCACAGATACGCAGTATTTT	CASSNRLAGTTDTQYF
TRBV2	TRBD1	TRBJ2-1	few	TGTGCCAGCAGTGTAGTACCGACAGGGCCAGGGCAGTTCTTC	CASSVVPTGPGQFF
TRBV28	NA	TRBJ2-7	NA	TGTGCCAGCAGTCCTCGGGGGGCCCGCTACGAGCAGTACTTC	CASSPRGARYEQYF
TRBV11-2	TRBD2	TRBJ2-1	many	TGTGCCAGCAGCTTAGACCTCGGCGGGAGGGCGTCTAATGAGCAGTTCTTC	CASSLDLGGRASNEQFF
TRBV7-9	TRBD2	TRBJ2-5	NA	TGTGCCAGCAGCTACTTGGCGCGGGAGAGCCAGTACTTC	CASSYLARESQYF
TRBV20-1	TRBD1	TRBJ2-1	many	TGCAGGACCGGGACAGGGAAGGATGAGCAGTTCTTC	CRTGTGKDEQFF
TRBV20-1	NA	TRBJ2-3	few	TGCAGTGCTGCCCCCGGGGTGAGAACAGATACGCAGTATTTT	CSAAPGVRTDTQYF
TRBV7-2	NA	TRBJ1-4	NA	TGTGCCAGCAGCTTAGAACGGGCTGGGGAAAAACTGTTTTTT	CASSLERAGEKLFF
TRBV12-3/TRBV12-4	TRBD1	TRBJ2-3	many	TGTGCCAGCACCTTAGGACAGGGGAGAGATACGCAGTATTTT	CASTLGQGRDTQYF
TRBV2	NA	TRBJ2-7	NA	TGTGCCAGCAGTTACAGGGCCACCTACGAGCAGTACTTC	CASSYRATYEQYF
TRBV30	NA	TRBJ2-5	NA	TGTGCCTGGAGTGACGACGGGACGTTCCAAGAGACCCAGTACTTC	CAWSDDGTFQETQYF
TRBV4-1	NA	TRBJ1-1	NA	TGCGCCAGCAGACACGAAGGCGGAGGGCCTTTCTCCTTT	CASRHEGGGPFSF
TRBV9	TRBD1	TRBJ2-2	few	TGTGCCAGCAGGCCAGGGGGCGCGGGTACCACCGGGGAGCTGTTTTTT	CASRPGGAGTTGELFF
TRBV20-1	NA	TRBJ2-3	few	TGCAGTGCTAGAGATAACGGAAACACAGATACGCAGTATTTT	CSARDNGNTDTQYF
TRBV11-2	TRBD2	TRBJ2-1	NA	TGTGCCAGCAGCTTGAGACTAGCGGGAGGAAGGGACTCCTACAATGAGCAGTTCTTC	CASSLRLAGGRDSYNEQFF
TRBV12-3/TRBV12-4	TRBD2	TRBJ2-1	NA	TGTGCCAGCACCTCCCCCCCGGGACTGACAAAGACTAGCCTAAGGAATGAGCAGTTCTTC	CASTSPPGLTKTSLRNEQFF